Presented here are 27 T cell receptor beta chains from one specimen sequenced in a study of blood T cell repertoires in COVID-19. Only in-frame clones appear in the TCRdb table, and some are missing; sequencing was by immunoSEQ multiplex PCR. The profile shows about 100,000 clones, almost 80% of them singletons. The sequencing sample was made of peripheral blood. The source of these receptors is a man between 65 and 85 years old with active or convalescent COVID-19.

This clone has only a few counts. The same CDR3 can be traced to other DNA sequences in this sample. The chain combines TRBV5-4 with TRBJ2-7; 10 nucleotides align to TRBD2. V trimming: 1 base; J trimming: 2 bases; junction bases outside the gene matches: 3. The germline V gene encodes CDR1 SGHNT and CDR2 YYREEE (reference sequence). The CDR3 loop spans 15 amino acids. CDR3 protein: CASSLSLAGAYEQYF. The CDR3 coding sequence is TGTGCCAGCAGCTTGAGTCTAGCGGGAGCCTACGAGCAGTACTTC.

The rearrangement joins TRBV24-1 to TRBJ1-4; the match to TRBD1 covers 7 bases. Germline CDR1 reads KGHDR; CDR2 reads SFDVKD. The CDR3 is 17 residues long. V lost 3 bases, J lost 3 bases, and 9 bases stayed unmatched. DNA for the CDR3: TGTGCCACCAGTGATCCAGGGACAGCGGGTGCTAATGAAAAACTGTTTTTT. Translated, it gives CATSDPGTAGANEKLFF.

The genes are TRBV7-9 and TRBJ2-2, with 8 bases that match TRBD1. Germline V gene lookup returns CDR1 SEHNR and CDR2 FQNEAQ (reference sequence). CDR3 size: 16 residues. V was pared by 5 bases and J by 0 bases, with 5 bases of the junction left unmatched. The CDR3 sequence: CASSPVDRANTGELFF. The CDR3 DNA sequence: TGTGCCAGCAGCCCAGTGGACAGGGCGAACACCGGGGAGCTGTTTTTT. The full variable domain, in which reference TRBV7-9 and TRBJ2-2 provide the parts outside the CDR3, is DTGVSQNPRHKITKRGQNVTFRCDPISEHNRLYWYRQTLGQGPEFLTYFQNEAQLEKSRLLSDRFSAERPKGSFSTLEIQRTEQGDSAMYLCASSPVDRANTGELFFGEGSRLTVL.

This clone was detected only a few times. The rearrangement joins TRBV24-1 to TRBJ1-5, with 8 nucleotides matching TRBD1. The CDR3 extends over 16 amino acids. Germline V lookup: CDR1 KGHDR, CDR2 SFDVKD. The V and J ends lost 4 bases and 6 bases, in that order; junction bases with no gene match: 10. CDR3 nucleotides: TGTGCCACCAGTGAGGGACAGGCCGAAAGCTCTCAGCCCCAGCATTTT. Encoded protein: CATSEGQAESSQPQHF.

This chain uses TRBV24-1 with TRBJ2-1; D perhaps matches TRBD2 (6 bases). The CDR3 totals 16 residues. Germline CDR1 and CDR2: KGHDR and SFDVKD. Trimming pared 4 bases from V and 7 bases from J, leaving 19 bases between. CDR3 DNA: TGTGCCACCAGTGACGCCCTCCGGGGGATAGGGAATGAGCAGTTCTTC. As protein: CATSDALRGIGNEQFF.

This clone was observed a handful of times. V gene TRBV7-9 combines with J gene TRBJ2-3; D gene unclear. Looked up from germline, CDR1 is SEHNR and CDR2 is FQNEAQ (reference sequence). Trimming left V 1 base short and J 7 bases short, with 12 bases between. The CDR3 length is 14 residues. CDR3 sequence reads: CASSLGNSLNTQYF. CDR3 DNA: TGTGCCAGCAGCTTAGGAAACAGTTTGAATACGCAGTATTTT. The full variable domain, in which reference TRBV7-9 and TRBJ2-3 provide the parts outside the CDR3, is DTGVSQNPRHKITKRGQNVTFRCDPISEHNRLYWYRQTLGQGPEFLTYFQNEAQLEKSRLLSDRFSAERPKGSFSTLEIQRTEQGDSAMYLCASSLGNSLNTQYFGPGTRLTVL.

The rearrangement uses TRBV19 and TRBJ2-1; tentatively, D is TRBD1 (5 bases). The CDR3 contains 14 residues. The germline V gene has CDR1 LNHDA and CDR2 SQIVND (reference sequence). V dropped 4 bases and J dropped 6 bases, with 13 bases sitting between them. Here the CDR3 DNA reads TGTGCCAGTAGTAGCACAGTTCAGGGCAATGAGCAGTTCTTC. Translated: CASSSTVQGNEQFF.

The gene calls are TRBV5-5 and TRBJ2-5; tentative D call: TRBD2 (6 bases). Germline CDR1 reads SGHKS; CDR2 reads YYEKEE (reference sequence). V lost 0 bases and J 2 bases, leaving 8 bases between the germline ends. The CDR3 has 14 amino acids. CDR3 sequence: CASSLAAGQETQYF. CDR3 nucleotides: TGTGCCAGCAGCTTGGCGGCGGGGCAAGAGACCCAGTACTTC. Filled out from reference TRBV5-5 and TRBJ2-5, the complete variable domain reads DAGVTQSPTHLIKTRGQQVTLRCSPISGHKSVSWYQQVLGQGPQFIFQYYEKEERGRGNFPDRFSARQFPNYSSELNVNALLLGDSALYLCASSLAAGQETQYFGPGTRLLVL.

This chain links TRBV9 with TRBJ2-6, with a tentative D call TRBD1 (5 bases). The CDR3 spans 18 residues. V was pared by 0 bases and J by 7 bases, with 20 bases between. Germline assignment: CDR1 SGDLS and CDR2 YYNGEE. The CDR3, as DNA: TGTGCCAGCAGCGTAGGACCTACAGGTTTAGGAAGTGCCAACGTCCTGACTTTC. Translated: CASSVGPTGLGSANVLTF.

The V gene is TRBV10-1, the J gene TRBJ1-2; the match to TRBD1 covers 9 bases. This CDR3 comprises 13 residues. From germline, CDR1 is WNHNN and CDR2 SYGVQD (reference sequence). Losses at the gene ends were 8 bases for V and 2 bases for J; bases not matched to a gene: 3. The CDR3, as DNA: TGCGCCAGCTCAACAGGGGGCAACTATGGCTACACCTTC. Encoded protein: CASSTGGNYGYTF.

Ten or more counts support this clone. The CDR3 DNA sequence: TGTGCCAGCAGTTCTCACCGCGGGGACGGCAATCAGCCCCAGCATTTT. Amino acids: CASSSHRGDGNQPQHF. The chain is built from TRBV28 and TRBJ1-5, with D tentatively TRBD1 (5 bases). Germline values: CDR1 MDHEN, CDR2 SYDVKM. The CDR3 has 16 residues. Between the trimmed V and J ends, which lost 4 bases and 2 bases, there was a span of 15 bases.

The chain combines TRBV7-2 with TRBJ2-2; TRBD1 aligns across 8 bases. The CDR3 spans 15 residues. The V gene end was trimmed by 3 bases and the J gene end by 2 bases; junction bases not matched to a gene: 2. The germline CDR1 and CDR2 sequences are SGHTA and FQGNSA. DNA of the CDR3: TGTGCCAGCAGCTTGGCAGGGGGCAACACCGGGGAGCTGTTTTTT. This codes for CASSLAGGNTGELFF.

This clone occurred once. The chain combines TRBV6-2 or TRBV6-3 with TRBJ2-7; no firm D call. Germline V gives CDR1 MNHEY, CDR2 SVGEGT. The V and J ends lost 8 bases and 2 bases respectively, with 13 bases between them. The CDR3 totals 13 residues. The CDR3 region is CASGPTPAYEQYF. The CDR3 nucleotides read TGTGCCAGCGGCCCGACACCCGCCTACGAGCAGTACTTC.

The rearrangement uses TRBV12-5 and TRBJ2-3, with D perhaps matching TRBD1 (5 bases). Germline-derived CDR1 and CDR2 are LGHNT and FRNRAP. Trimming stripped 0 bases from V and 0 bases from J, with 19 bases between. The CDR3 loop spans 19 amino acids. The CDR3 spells CASGLVKGVGQTSTDTQYF. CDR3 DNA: TGTGCTAGTGGTTTGGTAAAAGGAGTGGGGCAAACTAGCACAGATACGCAGTATTTT.

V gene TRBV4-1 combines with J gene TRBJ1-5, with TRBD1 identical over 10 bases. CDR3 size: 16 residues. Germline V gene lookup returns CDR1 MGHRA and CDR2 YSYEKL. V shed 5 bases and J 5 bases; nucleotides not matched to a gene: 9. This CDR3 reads CASSSPGQGTDQPQHF. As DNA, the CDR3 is TGCGCCAGCAGCTCACCGGGACAGGGGACGGATCAGCCCCAGCATTTT.

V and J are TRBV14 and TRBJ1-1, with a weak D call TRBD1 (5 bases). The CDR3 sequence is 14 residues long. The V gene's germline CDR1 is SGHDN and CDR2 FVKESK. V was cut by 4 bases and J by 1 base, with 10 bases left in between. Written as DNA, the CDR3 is TGTGCCAGCAGCCTAGGAGGGACGAACACTGAAGCTTTCTTT. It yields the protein CASSLGGTNTEAFF.

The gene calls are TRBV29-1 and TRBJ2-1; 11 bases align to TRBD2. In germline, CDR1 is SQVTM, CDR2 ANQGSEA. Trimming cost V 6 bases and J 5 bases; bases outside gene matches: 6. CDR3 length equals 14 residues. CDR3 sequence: CSVSGLAENNEQFF. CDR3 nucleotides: TGCAGCGTGTCGGGACTAGCGGAGAACAATGAGCAGTTCTTC.

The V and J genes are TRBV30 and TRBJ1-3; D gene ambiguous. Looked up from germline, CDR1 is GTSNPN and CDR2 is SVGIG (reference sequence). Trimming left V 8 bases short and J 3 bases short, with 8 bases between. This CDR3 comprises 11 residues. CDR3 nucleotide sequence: TGTGCCGCCTACAGTGGAAACACCATATATTTT. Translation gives CAAYSGNTIYF. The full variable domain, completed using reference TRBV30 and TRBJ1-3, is SQTIHQWPATLVQPVGSPLSLECTVEGTSNPNLYWYRQAAGRGLQLLFYSVGIGQISSEVPQNLSASRPQDRQFILSSKKLLLSDSGFYLCAAYSGNTIYFGEGSWLTVV.

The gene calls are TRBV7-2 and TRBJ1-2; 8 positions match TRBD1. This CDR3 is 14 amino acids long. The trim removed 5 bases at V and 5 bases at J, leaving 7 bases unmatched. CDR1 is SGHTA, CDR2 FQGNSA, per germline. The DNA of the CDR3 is TGTGCCAGCAGCCAGACAGGGGAGGTTTATGGCTACACCTTC. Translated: CASSQTGEVYGYTF.

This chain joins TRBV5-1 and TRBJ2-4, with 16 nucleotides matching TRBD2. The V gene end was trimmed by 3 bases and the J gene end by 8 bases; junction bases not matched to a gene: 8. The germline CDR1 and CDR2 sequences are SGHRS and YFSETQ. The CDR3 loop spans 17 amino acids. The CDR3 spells CASSSGLAGGPEDIQYF. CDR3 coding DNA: TGCGCCAGCAGCTCGGGACTAGCGGGAGGGCCAGAAGACATTCAGTACTTC.

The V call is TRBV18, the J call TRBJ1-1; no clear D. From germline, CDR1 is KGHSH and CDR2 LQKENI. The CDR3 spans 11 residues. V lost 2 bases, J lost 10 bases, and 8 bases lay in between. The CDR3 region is CASSPGGVAFF. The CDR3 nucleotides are TGTGCCAGCTCACCAGGCGGGGTAGCTTTCTTT.

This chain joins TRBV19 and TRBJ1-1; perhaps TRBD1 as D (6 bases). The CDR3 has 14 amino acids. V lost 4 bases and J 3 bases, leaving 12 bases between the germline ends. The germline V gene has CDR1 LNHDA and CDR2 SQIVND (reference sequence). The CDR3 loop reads CASSTLQGYTEAFF. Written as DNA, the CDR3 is TGTGCCAGTAGTACCCTACAGGGATACACTGAAGCTTTCTTT.

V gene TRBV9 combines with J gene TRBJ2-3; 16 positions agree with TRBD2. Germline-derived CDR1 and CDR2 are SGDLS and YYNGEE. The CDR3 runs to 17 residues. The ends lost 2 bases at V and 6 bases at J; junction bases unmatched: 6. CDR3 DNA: TGTGCCAGCAGCGTCACCGGGACTAGCGGGGGGGTCGATACGCAGTATTTT. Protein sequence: CASSVTGTSGGVDTQYF.

CDR3 sequence: CASSHLAANYEQYF. The CDR3 DNA follows: TGTGCCAGCAGCCACCTAGCGGCGAACTACGAGCAGTACTTC. The V call is TRBV7-2, the J call TRBJ2-7; TRBD2 aligns across 7 bases. The CDR3 extends over 14 amino acids. CDR1 and CDR2 from the germline V gene are SGHTA and FQGNSA. V lost 5 bases to trimming and J lost 3 bases; unmatched junction nucleotides: 7.

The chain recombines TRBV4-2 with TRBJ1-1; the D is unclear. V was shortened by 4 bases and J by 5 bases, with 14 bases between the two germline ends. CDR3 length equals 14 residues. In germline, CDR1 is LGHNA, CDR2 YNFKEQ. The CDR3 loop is CASSPNTGGTEAFF. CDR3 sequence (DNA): TGTGCCAGCAGCCCCAATACGGGAGGTACTGAAGCTTTCTTT.

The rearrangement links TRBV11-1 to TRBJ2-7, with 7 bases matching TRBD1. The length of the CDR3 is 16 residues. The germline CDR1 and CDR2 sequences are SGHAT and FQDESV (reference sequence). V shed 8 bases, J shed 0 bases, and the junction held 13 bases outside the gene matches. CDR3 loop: CASARTGQVRSYEQYF. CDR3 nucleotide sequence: TGTGCCAGCGCGCGCACCGGACAGGTTCGCTCCTACGAGCAGTACTTC.

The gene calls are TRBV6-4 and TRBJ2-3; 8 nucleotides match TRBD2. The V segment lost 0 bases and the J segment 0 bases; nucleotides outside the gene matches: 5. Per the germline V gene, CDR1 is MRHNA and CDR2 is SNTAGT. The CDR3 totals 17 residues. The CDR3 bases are TGTGCCAGCAGTGACTCGACCGGACTAGCTAGCACAGATACGCAGTATTTT. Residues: CASSDSTGLASTDTQYF.